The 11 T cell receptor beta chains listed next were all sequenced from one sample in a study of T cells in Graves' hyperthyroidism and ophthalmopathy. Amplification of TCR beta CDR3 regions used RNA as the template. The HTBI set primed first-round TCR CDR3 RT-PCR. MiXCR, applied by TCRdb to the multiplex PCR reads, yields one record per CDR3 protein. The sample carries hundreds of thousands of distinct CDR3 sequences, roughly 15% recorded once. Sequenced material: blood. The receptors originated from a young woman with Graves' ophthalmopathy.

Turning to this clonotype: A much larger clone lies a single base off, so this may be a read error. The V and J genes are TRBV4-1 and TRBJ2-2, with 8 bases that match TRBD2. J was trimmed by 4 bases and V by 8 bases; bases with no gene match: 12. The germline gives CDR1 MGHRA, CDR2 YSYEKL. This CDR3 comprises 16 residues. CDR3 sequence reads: CASAIPGRAFTGELFF. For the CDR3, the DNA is TGCGCCAGCGCCATTCCCGGGAGGGCCTTCACCGGGGAGCTGTTTTTT.

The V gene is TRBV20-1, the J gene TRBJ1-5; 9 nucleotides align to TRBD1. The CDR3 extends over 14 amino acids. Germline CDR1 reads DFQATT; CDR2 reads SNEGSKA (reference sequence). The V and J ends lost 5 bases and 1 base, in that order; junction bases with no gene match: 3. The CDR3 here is CSAGGQGSNQPQHF. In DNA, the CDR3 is TGCAGTGCTGGGGGACAGGGCAGCAATCAGCCCCAGCATTTT.

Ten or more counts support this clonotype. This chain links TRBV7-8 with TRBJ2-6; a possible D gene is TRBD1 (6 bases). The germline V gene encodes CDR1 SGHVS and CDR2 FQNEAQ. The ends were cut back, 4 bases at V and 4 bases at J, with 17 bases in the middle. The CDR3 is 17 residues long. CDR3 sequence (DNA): TGTGCCAGCAGCTCAGGGGTCGGTGTAGAGGGGGCCAACGTCCTGACTTTC. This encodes CASSSGVGVEGANVLTF.

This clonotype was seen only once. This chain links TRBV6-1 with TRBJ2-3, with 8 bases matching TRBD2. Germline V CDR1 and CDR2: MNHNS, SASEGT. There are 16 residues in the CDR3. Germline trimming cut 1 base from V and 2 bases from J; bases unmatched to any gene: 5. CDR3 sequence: CASSEVSGGYTDTQYF. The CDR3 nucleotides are TGTGCCAGCAGTGAAGTCAGCGGGGGTTACACAGATACGCAGTATTTT.

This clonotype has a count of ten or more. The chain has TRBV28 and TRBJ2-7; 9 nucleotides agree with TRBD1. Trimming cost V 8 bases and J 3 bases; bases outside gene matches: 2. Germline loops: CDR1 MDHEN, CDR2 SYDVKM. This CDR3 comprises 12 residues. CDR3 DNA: TGTGCCAGCGGGGGACAGGGCTACGAGCAGTACTTC. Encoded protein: CASGGQGYEQYF.

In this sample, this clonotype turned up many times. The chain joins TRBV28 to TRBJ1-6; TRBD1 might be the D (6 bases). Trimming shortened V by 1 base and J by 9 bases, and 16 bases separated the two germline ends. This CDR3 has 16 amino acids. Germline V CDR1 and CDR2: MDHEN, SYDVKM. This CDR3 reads CASSLLGDKGSSPLHF. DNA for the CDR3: TGTGCCAGCAGTTTATTGGGGGACAAAGGGAGTTCACCCCTCCACTTT.

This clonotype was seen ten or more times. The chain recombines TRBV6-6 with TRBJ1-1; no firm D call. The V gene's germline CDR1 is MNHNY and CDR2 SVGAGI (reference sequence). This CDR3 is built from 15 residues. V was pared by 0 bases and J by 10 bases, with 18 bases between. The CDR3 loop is CASSYSREPPFPAFF. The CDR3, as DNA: TGTGCCAGCAGTTACTCGAGGGAACCCCCCTTCCCAGCTTTCTTT.

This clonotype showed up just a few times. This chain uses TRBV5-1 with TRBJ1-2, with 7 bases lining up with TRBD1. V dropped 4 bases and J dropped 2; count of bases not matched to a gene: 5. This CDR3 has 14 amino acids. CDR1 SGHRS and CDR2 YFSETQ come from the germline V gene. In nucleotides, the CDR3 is TGCGCCAGCAGCCAGGGACAGCCAAACTATGGCTACACCTTC. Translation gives CASSQGQPNYGYTF.

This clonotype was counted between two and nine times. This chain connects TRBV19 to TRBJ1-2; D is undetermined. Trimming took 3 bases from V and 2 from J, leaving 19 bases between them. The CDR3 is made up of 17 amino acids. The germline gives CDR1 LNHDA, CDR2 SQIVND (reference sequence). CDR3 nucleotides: TGTGCCAGTAGTATCGAAACGATCCCGATCGGAAACTATGGCTACACCTTC. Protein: CASSIETIPIGNYGYTF.

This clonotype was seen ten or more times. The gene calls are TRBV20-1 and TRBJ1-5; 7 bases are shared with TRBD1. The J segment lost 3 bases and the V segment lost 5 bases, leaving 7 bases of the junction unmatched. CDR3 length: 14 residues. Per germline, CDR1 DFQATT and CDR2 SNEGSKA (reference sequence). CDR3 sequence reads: CSAASEGANQPQHF. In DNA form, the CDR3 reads TGCAGTGCTGCATCGGAGGGGGCCAATCAGCCCCAGCATTTT.

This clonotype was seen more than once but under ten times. CDR3 coding DNA: TGTGCCAGCAGGGAGGACGGAGAAAATGAAAAACTGTTTTTT. Translated: CASREDGENEKLFF. V gene TRBV2 combines with J gene TRBJ1-4, with D uncertain. V lost 6 bases and J 5 bases, leaving 13 bases between the germline ends. The CDR3 extends over 14 amino acids. CDR1 SNHLY and CDR2 FYNNEI come from the germline V gene.